Each of the 22 T cell receptor beta chains below was sequenced from the same sample in a study of monozygotic twins with inflammatory bowel disease. TCRdb processed the 5' RACE reads again and assigns one entry to each CDR3 protein, with no DNA. The sample table includes about 380,000 distinct CDR3 sequences. The specimen was blood. The receptors here all came from a human donor with ulcerative colitis or Crohn's disease, or a healthy co-twin of an affected twin (not recorded which).

This chain uses TRBV25-1 with TRBJ2-3; TCRdb selects TRBD1, and the lack of DNA leaves this call unchecked. CDR1 is MGHDK and CDR2 is SYGVNS in the germline V gene. The CDR3 has 12 residues. The CDR3 here is CASSRVADTQYF.

The V gene is TRBV6-1, the J gene TRBJ2-5; TCRdb picks TRBD1, but there is no DNA to check that call. There are 14 residues in the CDR3. The germline V gene encodes CDR1 MNHNS and CDR2 SASEGT. This CDR3 reads CASRATGTGETQYF.

The J gene is TRBJ1-5, the V gene TRBV7-2; checking the TCRdb D call of TRBD1 is not possible without DNA. Germline lookup yields CDR1 SGHTA and CDR2 FQGNSA. The CDR3 runs 15 residues. The CDR3: CASSPPGPYNQPQHF.

The chain combines TRBV5-1 with TRBJ2-3. From germline, CDR1 is SGHRS and CDR2 YFSETQ. CDR3 length: 13 amino acids. Here the CDR3 reads CASSRAGTDTQYF.

The V call is TRBV5-6, the J call TRBJ1-2; with no DNA, the TCRdb D assignment of TRBD1 cannot be verified. This CDR3 region has 15 residues. Germline values: CDR1 SGHDT, CDR2 YYEEEE. The CDR3 sequence is CASSYTGQGDYGYTF.

The J gene is TRBJ2-2, the V gene TRBV11-3. The CDR3 has 16 amino acids. The germline CDR1 and CDR2 sequences are SGHNT and YENEEA. Here the CDR3 reads CASSLNSRGNTGELFF.

The rearrangement joins TRBV28 to TRBJ1-2. Per germline, CDR1 MDHEN and CDR2 SYDVKM. The CDR3 spans 12 residues. CDR3 protein: CASSFPNYGYTF.

The chain joins TRBV13 to TRBJ1-6. The CDR3 has 16 residues. Per the germline V gene, CDR1 is PRHDT and CDR2 is FYEKMQ (reference sequence). CDR3 amino acids: CASSLEGRFYNSPLHF.

This rearrangement joins TRBV29-1 to TRBJ2-6. Per germline, CDR1 SQVTM and CDR2 ANQGSEA. The CDR3 runs 13 residues. CDR3: CSVQLSGANVLTF.

This rearrangement joins TRBV7-2 to TRBJ1-6. This CDR3 region has 12 residues. From germline, CDR1 is SGHTA and CDR2 FQGNSA. CDR3 loop: CASSLVVSPLHF.

V gene TRBV3-1 combines with J gene TRBJ2-1; the TRBD2 assignment by TCRdb is unverifiable without DNA. CDR1 and CDR2 from the germline V gene are LGHDT and YNNKEL (reference sequence). The CDR3 has 13 residues. CDR3 residues: CASSQGLVTEQFF.

The chain is built from TRBV5-1 and TRBJ2-6. This CDR3 has 14 amino acids. CDR1 SGHRS and CDR2 YFSETQ come from the germline V gene. The CDR3 region is CASKEVTGANVLTF. Variable domain in full (rest from reference TRBV5-1 and TRBJ2-6): KAGVTQTPRYLIKTRGQQVTLSCSPISGHRSVSWYQQTPGQGLQFLFEYFSETQRNKGNFPGRFSGRQFSNSRSEMNVSTLELGDSALYLCASKEVTGANVLTFGAGSRLTVL.

The chain joins TRBV7-2 to TRBJ2-7; there is no DNA to check the TCRdb D call of TRBD1. This CDR3 has 13 residues. Germline V gives CDR1 SGHTA, CDR2 FQGNSA. CDR3 residues: CASSLGREHGQYF.

This chain uses TRBV12-3 or TRBV12-4 with TRBJ2-7; checking the TCRdb D call of TRBD1 is not possible without DNA. The CDR3 length is 16 residues. The CDR3 sequence: CASSLSHPGQGYEQYF.

The CDR3 region is CASSSANRGHNEQFF. The V and J genes are TRBV12-3 or TRBV12-4 and TRBJ2-1. The CDR3 sequence is 15 residues long.

V usage is TRBV7-2 and J usage is TRBJ2-3; checking the TCRdb D call of TRBD1 is not possible without DNA. Germline CDR1 reads SGHTA; CDR2 reads FQGNSA. The CDR3 length is 16 residues. The CDR3 is CASSRWGTASTDTQYF.

The chain uses TRBV11-2 and TRBJ2-7; TCRdb selects TRBD1, and the lack of DNA leaves this call unchecked. In germline, CDR1 is SGHAT, CDR2 FQNNGV. There are 14 residues in the CDR3. CDR3 amino acids: CASSLVGDPYEQYF.

The chain joins TRBV5-1 to TRBJ1-2. This CDR3 region has 14 residues. Germline assignment: CDR1 SGHRS and CDR2 YFSETQ. CDR3 protein: CASSLAQGSDGYTF.

The V and J genes are TRBV7-2 and TRBJ2-5; TCRdb proposes TRBD2, but this gene call is untestable without DNA. Germline CDR1 and CDR2: SGHTA and FQGNSA. The CDR3 is 15 residues long. The CDR3 sequence is CASRTGLLYQETQYF.

The chain uses TRBV5-1 and TRBJ1-6; as DNA is missing, the TRBD1 call by TCRdb cannot be tested. Looked up from germline, CDR1 is SGHRS and CDR2 is YFSETQ. The CDR3 is 15 amino acids. The CDR3 reads CASSLETGDNSPLHF.

V is TRBV9 and J is TRBJ1-2. Germline CDR1 SGDLS, CDR2 YYNGEE. The CDR3 extends over 14 amino acids. CDR3 loop: CASSGRPSNYGYTF.

The chain joins TRBV7-2 to TRBJ2-6. The CDR3 is made up of 17 amino acids. CDR1 SGHTA and CDR2 FQGNSA come from the germline V gene. The CDR3 sequence is CASSRTSTNSGANVLTF.